Shown below are 27 T cell receptor beta chains from a single sample sequenced in a study of T cell responses to AZD1222 COVID-19 vaccine. Generated by immunoSEQ multiplex PCR, the TCRdb table keeps only in-frame clones and is missing some. The data show approximately 140,000 clones, with 85% to 95% seen just once and approximately 5.4% held by the top ten. The specimen comprised peripheral blood, sampled on day 0 of AZD1222 vaccination. Receptors were obtained from an adult in good health.

This chain joins TRBV5-6 and TRBJ2-7, with 8 positions matching TRBD1. V lost 9 bases and J lost 2; bases outside the gene matches: 7. In germline, CDR1 is SGHDT, CDR2 YYEEEE. The CDR3 has 13 residues. CDR3 DNA: TGTGCCACGCAATACAGGGGGACCTACGAGCAGTACTTC. Translating gives CATQYRGTYEQYF.

The J gene is TRBJ1-5, the V gene TRBV18, with 8 bases fitting TRBD1. The CDR3 sequence is 16 residues long. V lost 4 bases and J lost 0; bases outside the gene matches: 5. Germline CDR1 KGHSH, CDR2 LQKENI. CDR3 in DNA: TGTGCCAGCTCACGTCAGGGGGCTAATAGCAATCAGCCCCAGCATTTT. Translation: CASSRQGANSNQPQHF.

J is TRBJ2-7 and V is TRBV4-1; TRBD2 agrees at 7 bases. Germline CDR1 and CDR2: MGHRA and YSYEKL. The V segment lost 4 bases and the J segment 2 bases; nucleotides outside the gene matches: 2. The CDR3 contains 13 residues. The CDR3 protein is CASSPSGTYEQYF. The CDR3 DNA is TGCGCCAGCAGCCCTAGCGGCACCTACGAGCAGTACTTC.

The J gene is TRBJ2-3, the V gene TRBV19, with 9 bases matching TRBD2. V gave up 4 bases and J gave up 1 base; unmatched junction bases: 6. The germline CDR1 and CDR2 sequences are LNHDA and SQIVND (reference sequence). CDR3 length: 16 residues. As DNA, the CDR3 is TGTGCCAGTAGTAGACAAGCGGGAGGCCGCACAGATACGCAGTATTTT. Protein sequence: CASSRQAGGRTDTQYF.

With regard to this clone: The junction does not match germline at one end; this may be a read error. The V gene is TRBV18, the J gene TRBJ1-5, with 7 bases lining up with TRBD1. The germline CDR1 and CDR2 sequences are KGHSH and LQKENI. CDR3 length: 17 residues. The CDR3, as DNA: TGTGCCAGCTCACCACCGATGGGGCAGGGGGAGGACCAGCTCCAGCATTTT. As protein: CASSPPMGQGEDQLQHF.

The chain carries TRBV7-2 and TRBJ2-2; 15 nucleotides line up with TRBD2. The CDR3 consists of 17 residues. CDR1 and CDR2 from the germline V gene are SGHTA and FQGNSA. Trimming took 3 bases from V and 5 from J; bases not matched to a gene: 4. The CDR3 protein is CASSLGLAGGGTGELFF. The DNA for the CDR3 is TGTGCCAGCAGCTTGGGACTAGCGGGAGGAGGGACCGGGGAGCTGTTTTTT.

The chain links TRBV7-2 to TRBJ2-7; D is perhaps TRBD2 (6 bases). The germline V gene has CDR1 SGHTA and CDR2 FQGNSA. The CDR3 covers 16 residues. V lost 0 bases and J lost 2, with 14 bases in between. The CDR3 protein is CASSLAAGGSTYEQYF. CDR3 DNA sequence: TGTGCCAGCAGCTTAGCGGCTGGGGGGAGCACCTACGAGCAGTACTTC. The full variable domain, completed using reference TRBV7-2 and TRBJ2-7, is GAGVSQSPSNKVTEKGKDVELRCDPISGHTALYWYRQSLGQGLEFLIYFQGNSAPDKSGLPSDRFSAERTGGSVSTLTIQRTQQEDSAVYLCASSLAAGGSTYEQYFGPGTRLTVT.

V gene TRBV5-6 combines with J gene TRBJ2-5; TRBD2 aligns across 15 bases. This CDR3 has 17 amino acids. The V segment lost 6 bases and the J segment 5 bases; nucleotides outside the gene matches: 11. Germline CDR1 and CDR2: SGHDT and YYEEEE. DNA for the CDR3: TGTGCCAGCACCTACCGGACTAGCGGGAGGGCCTGGGAGACCCAGTACTTC. Translation gives CASTYRTSGRAWETQYF.

The chain has TRBV19 and TRBJ1-4; D not certain. V lost 6 bases to trimming and J lost 7 bases, with 6 bases between them. This CDR3 spans 11 amino acids. Germline assignment: CDR1 LNHDA and CDR2 SQIVND (reference sequence). The DNA for the CDR3 is TGTGCCAGTAGAGGTTCTGAAAAACTGTTTTTT. It is translated as CASRGSEKLFF.

This chain connects TRBV11-2 to TRBJ2-7, with 7 bases that match TRBD2. Trimming removed 3 bases from V and 2 bases from J; junction bases left unmatched: 1. The CDR3 length is 13 residues. Per the germline V gene, CDR1 is SGHAT and CDR2 is FQNNGV. The CDR3 loop reads CASSLSGTYEQYF. As DNA, the CDR3 is TGTGCCAGCAGCTTGAGCGGGACCTACGAGCAGTACTTC.

The genes are TRBV6-6 and TRBJ1-4; 10 nucleotides align to TRBD1. The CDR3 is 16 amino acids. Germline V gives CDR1 MNHNY, CDR2 SVGAGI (reference sequence). With 0 bases clipped from V and 8 bases from J, the junction kept 6 bases outside the gene matches. The DNA for the CDR3 is TGTGCCAGCAGTTACTCGACGGGACAGGGGAGGGAAAAACTGTTTTTT. Its protein is CASSYSTGQGREKLFF.

The chain is built from TRBV27 and TRBJ1-1; TRBD1 might be the D (5 bases). The germline CDR1 and CDR2 sequences are MNHEY and SMNVEV (reference sequence). Trimming pared 7 bases from V and 5 bases from J, leaving 17 bases between. CDR3 size: 14 residues. CDR3 sequence: CASKQQAQLTEAFF. In DNA, the CDR3 is TGTGCCAGCAAACAACAGGCTCAGTTGACTGAAGCTTTCTTT.

The chain recombines TRBV19 with TRBJ1-2; D unresolved. The V end was cut by 5 bases, the J end by 2 bases, with 9 bases between. This CDR3 contains 13 residues. Germline loops: CDR1 LNHDA, CDR2 SQIVND (reference sequence). The DNA for the CDR3 is TGTGCCAGTAGTTCCGGTAGAAACTATGGCTACACCTTC. This codes for CASSSGRNYGYTF.

The chain links TRBV2 to TRBJ2-7, with 9 bases lining up with TRBD1. This CDR3 has 14 residues. CDR1 and CDR2 from the germline V gene are SNHLY and FYNNEI. J was trimmed by 7 bases and V by 5 bases; bases with no gene match: 9. CDR3 sequence (DNA): TGTGCCAGCAGTCGACAACAGGGGGCGGAAGAGCAGTACTTC. Translating gives CASSRQQGAEEQYF. The complete variable domain, with remaining parts taken from reference TRBV2 and TRBJ2-7, reads EPEVTQTPSHQVTQMGQEVILRCVPISNHLYFYWYRQILGQKVEFLVSFYNNEISEKSEIFDDQFSVERPDGSNFTLKIRSTKLEDSAMYFCASSRQQGAEEQYFGPGTRLTVT.

The chain uses TRBV3-1 (or the pseudogene TRBV3-2) and TRBJ2-5; 13 bases line up with TRBD2. Germline V gives CDR1 LGHDT, CDR2 YNNKEL (reference sequence). CDR3 length equals 18 residues. Trimming at V came to 4 bases and at J to 3 bases, leaving 11 bases not matched to a gene. CDR3 sequence: CASSRKGKGLAGKETQYF. As DNA, the CDR3 is TGTGCCAGCAGCCGAAAGGGCAAGGGACTAGCGGGAAAAGAGACCCAGTACTTC.

V and J are TRBV2 and TRBJ1-1; D is unclear. The germline gives CDR1 SNHLY, CDR2 FYNNEI. CDR3 length: 15 amino acids. The V end lost 2 bases, the J end lost 1 base, and 11 bases lay between the germline ends. The DNA for the CDR3 is TGTGCCAGCAGTGAAATGGTACAAAAGAACACTGAAGCTTTCTTT. Protein product: CASSEMVQKNTEAFF.

CDR3 bases: TGTGCCAGCAGCTCGCGACAGGGTAATCAGCCCCAGCATTTT. Translating gives CASSSRQGNQPQHF. This rearrangement joins TRBV11-1 to TRBJ1-5; 7 bases map to TRBD1. This CDR3 has 14 amino acids. In germline, CDR1 is SGHAT, CDR2 FQDESV (reference sequence). V trimming: 4 bases; J trimming: 4 bases; junction bases outside the gene matches: 4.

The chain links TRBV5-1 to TRBJ2-5; no firm D call. The CDR3 is 14 amino acids. Germline CDR1 and CDR2: SGHRS and YFSETQ. V was shortened by 1 base and J by 4 bases, with 11 bases between the two germline ends. In DNA, the CDR3 is TGCGCCAGCAGCTTGACGGCCCATTTAGAGACCCAGTACTTC. Translating gives CASSLTAHLETQYF. Variable domain in full (rest from reference TRBV5-1 and TRBJ2-5): KAGVTQTPRYLIKTRGQQVTLSCSPISGHRSVSWYQQTPGQGLQFLFEYFSETQRNKGNFPGRFSGRQFSNSRSEMNVSTLELGDSALYLCASSLTAHLETQYFGPGTRLLVL.

The chain links TRBV7-8 to TRBJ2-5, with 7 bases fitting TRBD2. Germline CDR1 reads SGHVS; CDR2 reads FQNEAQ. V trimming: 5 bases; J trimming: 5 bases; junction bases outside the gene matches: 11. This CDR3 comprises 15 residues. The CDR3 reads CASSRDSSGAETQYF. CDR3 nucleotides: TGTGCCAGCAGCCGAGACTCAAGCGGGGCGGAGACCCAGTACTTC.

V and J are TRBV5-1 and TRBJ2-5; D is unresolved. This CDR3 contains 13 residues. Germline V gene data show CDR1 as SGHRS and CDR2 as YFSETQ. V lost 4 bases to trimming and J lost 2 bases, with 9 bases between them. The CDR3 DNA sequence: TGCGCCAGCAGCATTCTAGGGCAAGAGACCCAGTACTTC. It yields the protein CASSILGQETQYF.

This sequence joins TRBV7-3 and TRBJ1-1; D is uncertain. The CDR3 extends over 15 amino acids. V was clipped by 2 bases and J by 0 bases, with 10 bases between them. The V gene's germline CDR1 is SGHTA and CDR2 FQGTGA. The CDR3 sequence is CASSLGRLMNTEAFF. In DNA form, the CDR3 reads TGTGCCAGCAGCTTAGGTCGTCTCATGAACACTGAAGCTTTCTTT.

The chain carries TRBV10-2 and TRBJ2-2; TRBD2 agrees at 8 bases. This CDR3 region has 15 residues. The germline gives CDR1 WSHSY, CDR2 SAAADI. V dropped 2 bases and J dropped 4; count of bases not matched to a gene: 3. In DNA form, the CDR3 reads TGCGCCAGCAGTGAGGACGGGGGGGCCACCGGGGAGCTGTTTTTT. It specifies CASSEDGGATGELFF.

This clone was detected only a few times. The DNA for the CDR3 is TGTGCCAGCTCACGCACAGGGGTAGGGGGCTACACCTTC. Protein sequence: CASSRTGVGGYTF. J is TRBJ1-2 and V is TRBV18; 7 bases match TRBD1. The CDR3 has 13 residues. With V trimmed by 4 bases and J by 8 bases, 7 bases remained unmatched. Germline V gene lookup returns CDR1 KGHSH and CDR2 LQKENI.

The chain couples TRBV10-1 to TRBJ2-7; 10 nucleotides agree with TRBD2. The CDR3 is 17 residues long. Germline trimming cut 10 bases from V and 6 bases from J; bases unmatched to any gene: 21. Germline V gene sequence: CDR1 WNHNN, CDR2 SYGVQD (reference sequence). CDR3 bases: TGCGCCATTCAGGGGGGGCAGCTACTAGCGGGACGTCCCGAGCAGTACTTC. The encoded protein is CAIQGGQLLAGRPEQYF.

The J gene is TRBJ1-4, the V gene TRBV27; TRBD1 matches at 8 bases. Per germline, CDR1 MNHEY and CDR2 SMNVEV (reference sequence). CDR3 length: 16 residues. The V gene end was trimmed by 6 bases and the J gene end by 2 bases; junction bases not matched to a gene: 8. The CDR3, as DNA: TGTGCCAGCAGCCACACAGGGGGGAGGACTAATGAAAAACTGTTTTTT. This sequence encodes CASSHTGGRTNEKLFF.

CDR3: CASSLDPESREQYF. The CDR3 DNA reads as TGTGCCAGCAGCTTGGATCCGGAATCGAGAGAGCAGTACTTC. This chain uses TRBV5-4 with TRBJ2-7; D is uncertain. Trimming pared 0 bases from V and 7 bases from J, leaving 14 bases between. The germline V gene encodes CDR1 SGHNT and CDR2 YYREEE (reference sequence). This CDR3 contains 14 residues.

CDR3 sequence: CASNPTGGTDTQYF. CDR3 DNA: TGTGCCAGCAACCCGACAGGGGGCACAGATACGCAGTATTTT. The chain combines TRBV7-6 with TRBJ2-3; 8 bases line up with TRBD1. This CDR3 is built from 14 residues. Germline lookup yields CDR1 SGHVS and CDR2 FNYEAQ. J lost 1 base, V lost 7 bases, and 4 bases had no gene match.